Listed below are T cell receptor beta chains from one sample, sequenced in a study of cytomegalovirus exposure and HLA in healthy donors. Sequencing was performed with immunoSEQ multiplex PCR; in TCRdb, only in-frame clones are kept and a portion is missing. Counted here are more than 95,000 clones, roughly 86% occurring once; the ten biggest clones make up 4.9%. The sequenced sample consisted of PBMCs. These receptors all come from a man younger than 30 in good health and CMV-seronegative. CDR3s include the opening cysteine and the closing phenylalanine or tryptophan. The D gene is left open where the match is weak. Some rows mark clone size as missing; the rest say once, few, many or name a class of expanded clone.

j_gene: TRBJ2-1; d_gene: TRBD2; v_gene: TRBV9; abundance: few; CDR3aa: CASSVVVGGGRSGNEQFF; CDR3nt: TGTGCCAGCAGCGTAGTAGTGGGTGGCGGGAGGTCGGGAAATGAGCAGTTCTTC
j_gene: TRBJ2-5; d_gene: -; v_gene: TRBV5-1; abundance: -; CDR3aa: CASSLEGGETQYF; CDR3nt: TGCGCCAGCAGCTTGGAGGGGGGGGAGACCCAGTACTTC
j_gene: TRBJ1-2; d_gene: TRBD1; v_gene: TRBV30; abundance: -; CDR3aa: CAWSARGVSGGYTF; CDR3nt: TGTGCCTGGAGTGCCAGGGGGGTGTCAGGGGGCTACACCTTC
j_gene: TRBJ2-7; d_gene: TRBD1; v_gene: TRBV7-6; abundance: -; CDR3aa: CASSPGTGSSYEQYF; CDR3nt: TGTGCCAGCAGCCCCGGGACAGGGAGCTCCTACGAGCAGTACTTC
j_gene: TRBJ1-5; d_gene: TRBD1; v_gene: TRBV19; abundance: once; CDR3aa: CASSSGTGFSNQPQHF; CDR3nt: TGTGCCAGTAGTAGCGGGACAGGGTTTAGCAATCAGCCCCAGCATTTT
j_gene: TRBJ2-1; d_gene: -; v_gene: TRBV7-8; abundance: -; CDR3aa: CASSLAKSSYNEQFF; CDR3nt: TGTGCCAGCAGCTTAGCTAAGAGCTCCTACAATGAGCAGTTCTTC
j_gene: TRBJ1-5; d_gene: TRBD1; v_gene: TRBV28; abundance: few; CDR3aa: CASTRGRQDQPQHF; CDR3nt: TGTGCCAGCACCAGGGGGAGACAAGATCAGCCCCAGCATTTT
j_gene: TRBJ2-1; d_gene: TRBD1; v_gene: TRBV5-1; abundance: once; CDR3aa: CASSLVYRGAYNEQFF; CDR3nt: TGCGCCAGCAGCTTGGTTTACAGGGGAGCCTACAATGAGCAGTTCTTC
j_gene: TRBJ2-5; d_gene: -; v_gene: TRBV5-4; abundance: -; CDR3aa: CASSTGLETQETQYF; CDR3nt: TGTGCCAGCAGTACCGGACTGGAAACCCAAGAGACCCAGTACTTC
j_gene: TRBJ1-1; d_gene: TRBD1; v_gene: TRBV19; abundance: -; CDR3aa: CASSIQGANTEAFF; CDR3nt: TGTGCCAGTAGTATCCAGGGGGCGAACACTGAAGCTTTCTTT
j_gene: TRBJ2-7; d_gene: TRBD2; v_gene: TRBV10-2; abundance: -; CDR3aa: CASSDWRELTYEQYF; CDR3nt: TGCGCCAGCAGTGACTGGCGGGAGTTGACCTACGAGCAGTACTTC
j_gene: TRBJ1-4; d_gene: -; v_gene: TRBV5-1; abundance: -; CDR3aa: CASSSGGGIATNEKLFF; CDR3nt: TGCGCCAGCAGCTCTGGGGGGGGTATTGCAACTAATGAAAAACTGTTTTTT
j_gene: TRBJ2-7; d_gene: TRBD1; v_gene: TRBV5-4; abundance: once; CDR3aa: CASSLWGQDEQYF; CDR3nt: TGTGCCAGCAGCTTGTGGGGACAGGACGAGCAGTACTTC
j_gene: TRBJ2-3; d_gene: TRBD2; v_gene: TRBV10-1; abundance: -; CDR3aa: CASSGRGGGTDTQYF; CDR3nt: TGCGCCAGCAGTGGAAGGGGAGGGGGCACAGATACGCAGTATTTT
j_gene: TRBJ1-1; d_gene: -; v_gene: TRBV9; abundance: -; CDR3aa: CASSVSRQGKAFF; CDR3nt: TGTGCCAGCAGCGTTTCCCGCCAGGGTAAAGCTTTCTTT
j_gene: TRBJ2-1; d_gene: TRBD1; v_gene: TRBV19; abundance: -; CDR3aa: CASSTGTGWVDEQFF; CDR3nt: TGTGCCAGTAGCACCGGGACAGGGTGGGTGGATGAGCAGTTCTTC
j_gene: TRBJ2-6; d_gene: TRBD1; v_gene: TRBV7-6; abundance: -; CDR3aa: CASTPGQGVPNVLTF; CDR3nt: TGTGCCAGCACCCCCGGACAGGGAGTTCCCAACGTCCTGACTTTC
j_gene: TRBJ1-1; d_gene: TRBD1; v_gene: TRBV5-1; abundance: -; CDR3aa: CASSLETGRSGTEAFF; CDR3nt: TGCGCCAGCAGCTTGGAGACAGGGCGAAGTGGCACTGAAGCTTTCTTT
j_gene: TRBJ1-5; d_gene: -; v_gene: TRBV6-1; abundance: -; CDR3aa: CASSEARSQPQHF; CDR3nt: TGTGCCAGCAGTGAAGCAAGGAGTCAGCCCCAGCATTTT
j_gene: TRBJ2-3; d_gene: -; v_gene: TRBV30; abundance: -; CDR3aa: CAWVRDTDTQYF; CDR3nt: TGTGCCTGGGTCCGGGACACAGATACGCAGTATTTT
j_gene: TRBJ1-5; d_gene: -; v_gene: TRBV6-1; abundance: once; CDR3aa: CASSAHRDRQPQHF; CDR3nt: TGTGCCAGCAGTGCCCACAGGGATCGTCAGCCCCAGCATTTT
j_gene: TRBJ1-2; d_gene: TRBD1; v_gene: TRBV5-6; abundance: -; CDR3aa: CASRTGAPYGYTF; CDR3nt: TGTGCCAGCAGGACAGGGGCGCCCTATGGCTACACCTTC
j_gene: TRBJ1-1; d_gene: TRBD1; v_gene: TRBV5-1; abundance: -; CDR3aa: CASSLGDRVNTEAFF; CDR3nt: TGCGCCAGCAGCTTGGGAGACAGGGTGAACACTGAAGCTTTCTTT
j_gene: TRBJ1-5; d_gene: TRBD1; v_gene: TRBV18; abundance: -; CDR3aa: CASSQDRAEPQHF; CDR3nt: TGTGCCAGCTCGCAAGACAGGGCTGAGCCCCAGCATTTT
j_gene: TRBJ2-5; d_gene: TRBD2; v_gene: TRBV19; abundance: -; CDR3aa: CASSLGTTETQYF; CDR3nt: TGTGCCAGTAGTCTCGGGACTACGGAGACCCAGTACTTC
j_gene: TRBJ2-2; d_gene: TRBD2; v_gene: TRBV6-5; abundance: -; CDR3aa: CASRGAGGTGELFF; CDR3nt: TGTGCCAGCAGGGGAGCGGGGGGAACCGGGGAGCTGTTTTTT
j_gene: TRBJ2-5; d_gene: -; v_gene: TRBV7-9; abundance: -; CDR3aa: CASSLVRSPETQYF; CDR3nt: TGTGCCAGCAGCTTAGTCAGGTCCCCAGAGACCCAGTACTTC
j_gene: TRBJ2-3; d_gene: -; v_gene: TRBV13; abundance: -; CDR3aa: CASSGRGTDTQYF; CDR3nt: TGTGCCAGCAGCGGGCGGGGCACAGATACGCAGTATTTT
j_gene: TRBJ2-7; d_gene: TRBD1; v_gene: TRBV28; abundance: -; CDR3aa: CASNTGTGKYEQYF; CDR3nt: TGTGCCAGCAACACCGGGACAGGGAAGTACGAGCAGTACTTC